This T cell receptor beta chain is drawn from a study of blood T cells in healthy people across ages. There are many counts of this clonotype. Its antigen is unidentified. Regarding the study as a whole: The unsorted PBMCs prevented any conclusive comparison of naive versus antigen-experienced cells.

Primers used in a second PCR of roughly 7 to 11 cycles were a sample-barcoded 5' primer and a J-beta primer mix. Tagging of each cDNA molecule was performed by a template-switch adaptor with 12 random nucleotides. TCRdb called the 5' RACE reads again in MiXCR, with one record for every CDR3 protein. The sample includes hundreds of thousands of distinct CDR3 sequences, about 52% of them seen just once. Donors gave 8 to 10 milliliters of peripheral blood apiece. No fewer than 7 million PBMCs went into each sample. This sequence was found in a woman aged 60-75 years in good health. The source material was blood.

CDR3 sequence: CASSLGDSYGYTF. The CDR3 DNA is TGCGCCAGCAGCTTGGGGGACAGCTATGGCTACACCTTC. The genes are TRBV5-1 and TRBJ1-2; 7 nucleotides agree with TRBD1. The J segment lost 4 bases and the V segment lost 0 bases, leaving 0 bases of the junction unmatched. This CDR3 spans 13 amino acids. CDR1 and CDR2 from the germline V gene are SGHRS and YFSETQ.